Below are 31 T cell receptor beta chains sequenced from a single sample in a study of shared clonotypes between healthy human individuals. Produced via immunoSEQ multiplex PCR; TCRdb's table is partial and in-frame only. Here the sample spans around 2.3 million clones, approximately 96% being singletons. Sequenced sample: naive CD4+ T cells sorted from blood. Subset indicated: CD45RA+ positively selected. The source of these receptors is a man between 18 and 35 years old in good health.

Comments on this clone: The sample has other DNA sequences that encode this CDR3 too. The chain joins TRBV6-1 to TRBJ2-5; TRBD2 aligns across 11 bases. V lost 5 bases to trimming and J lost 1 base; unmatched junction nucleotides: 3. The CDR3 has 15 amino acids. The V gene's germline CDR1 is MNHNS and CDR2 SASEGT. CDR3 bases: TGTGCCAGCAGTTCTAGCGGGGGGCCCCAAGAGACCCAGTACTTC. Protein product: CASSSSGGPQETQYF.

This clone was found once. This sequence joins TRBV6-5 and TRBJ2-7; 8 bases line up with TRBD2. V was clipped by 6 bases and J by 5 bases; unmatched bases: 12. The germline CDR1 and CDR2 sequences are MNHEY and SVGAGI. This CDR3 comprises 15 residues. CDR3 nucleotides: TGTGCCAGCAGCCGGGGGGGTCCTATAGACAACGAGCAGTACTTC. It is translated as CASSRGGPIDNEQYF.

The rearrangement joins TRBV11-3 to TRBJ2-1; D is possibly TRBD1 (5 bases). The V gene's germline CDR1 is SGHNT and CDR2 YENEEA. This CDR3 spans 16 amino acids. V gave up 5 bases and J gave up 8 bases, with 22 bases separating them. The CDR3 DNA is TGTGCCAGCAGCCCACGGACAAAAGAAACTACGGATGAGCAGTTCTTC. It codes for CASSPRTKETTDEQFF. Based on the CDR3 plus reference TRBV11-3 and TRBJ2-1, the full variable domain is EAGVVQSPRYKIIEKKQPVAFWCNPISGHNTLYWYLQNLGQGPELLIRYENEEAVDDSQLPKDRFSAERLKGVDSTLKIQPAELGDSAVYLCASSPRTKETTDEQFFGPGTRLTVL.

This chain joins TRBV5-6 and TRBJ2-1, with TRBD2 identical over 10 bases. Germline CDR1 is SGHDT and CDR2 is YYEEEE. This CDR3 comprises 17 residues. The junction had 13 bases not matched to a gene; V was cut back by 3 bases and J by 7 bases. The CDR3 DNA sequence: TGTGCCAGCAGCTCGATCCTAGCGGGAGTATTGTGGAATGAGCAGTTCTTC. The encoded protein is CASSSILAGVLWNEQFF.

This chain links TRBV6-4 with TRBJ1-2; the match to TRBD1 covers 9 bases. This CDR3 contains 17 residues. Looked up from germline, CDR1 is MRHNA and CDR2 is SNTAGT. The V and J ends lost 2 bases and 2 bases, in that order; junction bases with no gene match: 9. The CDR3 region is CASSDTSGTGINYGYTF. CDR3 bases: TGTGCCAGCAGTGACACGTCCGGGACAGGGATAAACTATGGCTACACCTTC.

The chain carries TRBV5-1 and TRBJ2-3, with D possibly matching TRBD2 (6 bases). CDR3 length: 16 amino acids. The germline V gene encodes CDR1 SGHRS and CDR2 YFSETQ. V gave up 2 bases and J gave up 2 bases, with 15 bases separating them. The CDR3: CASSFPRLGPTDTQYF. The CDR3 DNA follows: TGCGCCAGCAGCTTTCCCCGACTAGGACCCACAGATACGCAGTATTTT.

The chain uses TRBV5-1 and TRBJ1-4; no clear D gene. Trimming took 2 bases from V and 0 from J, leaving 8 bases between them. CDR3 length equals 15 residues. From germline, CDR1 is SGHRS and CDR2 YFSETQ. The CDR3 DNA reads TGCGCCAGCAGCTTTAACCCTGCAACTAATGAAAAACTGTTTTTT. This translates into CASSFNPATNEKLFF. Looking up the rest from reference TRBV5-1 and TRBJ1-4 gives the full variable domain: KAGVTQTPRYLIKTRGQQVTLSCSPISGHRSVSWYQQTPGQGLQFLFEYFSETQRNKGNFPGRFSGRQFSNSRSEMNVSTLELGDSALYLCASSFNPATNEKLFFGSGTQLSVL.

This clone was recorded a few times. This chain uses TRBV10-3 with TRBJ1-5; possible D gene TRBD1, 5 bases. The CDR3 loop spans 15 amino acids. Germline CDR1 reads ENHRY; CDR2 reads SYGVKD. V gave up 0 bases and J gave up 5 bases, with 11 bases separating them. The CDR3 DNA is TGTGCCATCAGTGAGTCGAGGGTACAGGATCAGCCCCAGCATTTT. Translating it yields CAISESRVQDQPQHF.

The CDR3 reads CASSLDSGGYTF. CDR3 bases: TGTGCCAGCAGCTTAGACAGCGGGGGCTACACCTTC. The chain is built from TRBV5-6 and TRBJ1-2, with D possibly matching TRBD1 (5 bases). The CDR3 extends over 12 amino acids. CDR1 and CDR2 (germline): SGHDT, YYEEEE. V gave up 2 bases and J gave up 8 bases, with 10 bases separating them. The full variable domain, in which reference TRBV5-6 and TRBJ1-2 provide the parts outside the CDR3, is DAGVTQSPTHLIKTRGQQVTLRCSPKSGHDTVSWYQQALGQGPQFIFQYYEEEERQRGNFPDRFSGHQFPNYSSELNVNALLLGDSALYLCASSLDSGGYTFGSGTRLTVV.

This clone was counted only a few times. The rearrangement uses TRBV25-1 and TRBJ1-2; D is ambiguous. Germline V lookup: CDR1 MGHDK, CDR2 SYGVNS. This CDR3 region has 11 residues. The germline V and J ends were trimmed by 3 bases and 8 bases, with 7 bases remaining between them. The DNA for the CDR3 is TGTGCCAGCAGTGATCTCGTAGGCTACACCTTC. This sequence encodes CASSDLVGYTF.

As for this clone: This sample includes further DNA sequences coding for the same CDR3. V usage is TRBV7-2 and J usage is TRBJ2-1, with D possibly matching TRBD2 (6 bases). Germline CDR1 is SGHTA and CDR2 is FQGNSA. Deletions cut 1 base from V and 4 bases from J, with 11 bases between. The CDR3 is 15 amino acids. The CDR3 region has the DNA TGTGCCAGCAGCTTAGATGGACTATCTTACAATGAGCAGTTCTTC. Protein: CASSLDGLSYNEQFF.

The chain uses TRBV5-4 and TRBJ2-1; 7 bases are shared with TRBD1. The CDR3 totals 17 residues. V lost 2 bases and J lost 4; bases outside the gene matches: 12. From germline, CDR1 is SGHNT and CDR2 YYREEE (reference sequence). CDR3 protein: CASSFRPTGPGYNEQFF. As DNA, the CDR3 is TGTGCCAGCAGCTTCAGGCCGACAGGGCCGGGGTACAATGAGCAGTTCTTC.

The V call is TRBV19, the J call TRBJ2-7, with 9 bases identical to TRBD1. The CDR3 has 15 amino acids. In germline, CDR1 is LNHDA, CDR2 SQIVND (reference sequence). The ends lost 2 bases at V and 3 bases at J; junction bases unmatched: 5. The CDR3 sequence is CASSISNRGRYEQYF. DNA of the CDR3: TGTGCCAGTAGTATATCAAACAGGGGGCGCTACGAGCAGTACTTC.

As for this clone: Different DNA sequences within this sample yield the same CDR3. This chain connects TRBV7-2 to TRBJ1-1; D might be TRBD1 (6 bases). CDR3 length equals 14 residues. Trimming took 5 bases from V and 3 from J, leaving 13 bases between them. CDR1 and CDR2 (germline): SGHTA, FQGNSA. CDR3 region: CASSLQGGDTEAFF. In DNA, the CDR3 is TGTGCCAGCAGCCTACAGGGAGGGGACACTGAAGCTTTCTTT.

CDR3 nucleotide sequence: TGTGCCAGCATTCCCGGGGGCCGGTATAAGGAGACCCAGTACTTC. Its protein is CASIPGGRYKETQYF. This chain joins TRBV28 and TRBJ2-5; D assignment may be TRBD1 or TRBD2 (6 bases each). The CDR3 extends over 15 amino acids. Trimming took 7 bases from V and 5 from J, leaving 20 bases between them. The germline V gene encodes CDR1 MDHEN and CDR2 SYDVKM. The whole variable domain, filled in from reference TRBV28 and TRBJ2-5, reads DVKVTQSSRYLVKRTGEKVFLECVQDMDHENMFWYRQDPGLGLRLIYFSYDVKMKEKGDIPEGYSVSREKKERFSLILESASTNQTSMYLCASIPGGRYKETQYFGPGTRLLVL.

The V and J genes are TRBV7-2 and TRBJ2-7; D is undetermined. Germline CDR1 and CDR2: SGHTA and FQGNSA. The CDR3 has 12 residues. Trimming removed 4 bases from V and 5 bases from J, with 9 bases in between. The CDR3: CASSSSFDEQYF. The CDR3 nucleotides are TGTGCCAGCAGCTCGTCCTTCGACGAGCAGTACTTC.

This chain links TRBV10-3 with TRBJ2-3, with 8 positions matching TRBD1. The CDR3 is 14 amino acids. Germline values: CDR1 ENHRY, CDR2 SYGVKD. Trimming cost V 10 bases and J 0 bases; bases outside gene matches: 6. CDR3 bases: TGTGCCACTGCGACAGGGGTGAGCACAGATACGCAGTATTTT. Translated: CATATGVSTDTQYF.

The rearrangement uses TRBV9 and TRBJ2-7; 7 bases line up with TRBD2. The germline gives CDR1 SGDLS, CDR2 YYNGEE. CDR3 length: 12 residues. The V and J ends lost 8 bases and 3 bases, in that order; junction bases with no gene match: 5. The CDR3, as DNA: TGTGCCAGTTGCGGGGGAAACTACGAGCAGTACTTC. Its protein product is CASCGGNYEQYF.

On this clone: Other DNA sequences of this sample code for an identical CDR3. This chain links TRBV11-3 with TRBJ2-2, with D hard to call. Trimming pared 1 base from V and 2 bases from J, leaving 5 bases between. The CDR3 consists of 14 residues. Germline V lookup: CDR1 SGHNT, CDR2 YENEEA. CDR3 coding DNA: TGTGCCAGCAGCTTAGGGGGTAACACCGGGGAGCTGTTTTTT. Its translation is CASSLGGNTGELFF. Together with reference TRBV11-3 and TRBJ2-2, the CDR3 gives the full variable domain: EAGVVQSPRYKIIEKKQPVAFWCNPISGHNTLYWYLQNLGQGPELLIRYENEEAVDDSQLPKDRFSAERLKGVDSTLKIQPAELGDSAVYLCASSLGGNTGELFFGEGSRLTVL.

To note about this clone: At the DNA level, this CDR3 is encoded by other sequences in the same sample as well. This chain connects TRBV2 to TRBJ2-5; D unresolved. Germline V CDR1 and CDR2: SNHLY, FYNNEI. This CDR3 spans 12 amino acids. V lost 1 base to trimming and J lost 5 bases, with 5 bases between them. The DNA for the CDR3 is TGTGCCAGCAGTGAAGTGGGGGAGACCCAGTACTTC. Protein product: CASSEVGETQYF.

This chain joins TRBV10-1 and TRBJ2-5, with 8 positions matching TRBD1. CDR1 is WNHNN and CDR2 is SYGVQD in the germline V gene (reference sequence). V shed 0 bases, J shed 5 bases, and the junction held 5 bases outside the gene matches. The CDR3 extends over 15 amino acids. As DNA, the CDR3 is TGCGCCAGCAGTGAGTCGACAGGGGTGTTGGAGACCCAGTACTTC. Translated, it gives CASSESTGVLETQYF.

The V gene is TRBV15, the J gene TRBJ2-5; D gene uncertain. Per germline, CDR1 LNHNV and CDR2 YYDKDF (reference sequence). The CDR3 is 15 amino acids. Trimming shortened V by 1 base and J by 0 bases, and 9 bases separated the two germline ends. CDR3 bases: TGTGCCACCAGCAGAGCGGGCACTCACCAAGAGACCCAGTACTTC. Translating gives CATSRAGTHQETQYF.

The chain carries TRBV5-1 and TRBJ2-1; 10 nucleotides match TRBD2. This CDR3 contains 16 residues. Losses at the gene ends were 5 bases for V and 0 bases for J; bases not matched to a gene: 5. Germline CDR1 and CDR2: SGHRS and YFSETQ. The CDR3 region is CASSFSGGSSYNEQFF. The CDR3 region has the DNA TGCGCCAGCAGTTTTAGCGGGGGGAGCTCCTACAATGAGCAGTTCTTC. The variable domain in full, with the rest retrieved from reference TRBV5-1 and TRBJ2-1, is KAGVTQTPRYLIKTRGQQVTLSCSPISGHRSVSWYQQTPGQGLQFLFEYFSETQRNKGNFPGRFSGRQFSNSRSEMNVSTLELGDSALYLCASSFSGGSSYNEQFFGPGTRLTVL.

V gene TRBV28 combines with J gene TRBJ2-7; 7 bases fit TRBD2. CDR3 length: 12 residues. Germline CDR1 and CDR2: MDHEN and SYDVKM. Trimming removed 2 bases from V and 6 bases from J; junction bases left unmatched: 1. CDR3 sequence: CASSLRGVEQYF. CDR3 in DNA: TGTGCCAGCAGTTTACGGGGGGTCGAGCAGTACTTC.

The gene calls are TRBV10-3 and TRBJ2-3; 9 nucleotides agree with TRBD2. V gave up 0 bases and J gave up 3 bases; unmatched junction bases: 4. CDR1 is ENHRY, CDR2 SYGVKD, per germline. The CDR3 totals 16 residues. The CDR3 is CAISESSLAGTDTQYF. The CDR3 coding sequence is TGTGCCATCAGTGAGTCGAGTCTAGCGGGGACAGATACGCAGTATTTT.

This rearrangement joins TRBV6-1 to TRBJ1-2; 8 positions agree with TRBD1. This CDR3 has 15 amino acids. The J segment lost 4 bases and the V segment lost 7 bases, leaving 11 bases of the junction unmatched. CDR1 is MNHNS and CDR2 is SASEGT in the germline V gene. CDR3 region: CASILQGEGIYGYTF. Here the CDR3 DNA reads TGTGCCAGCATTTTACAGGGGGAAGGTATCTATGGCTACACCTTC.

The chain combines TRBV5-4 with TRBJ2-7; D may be TRBD2 (6 bases). Germline V lookup: CDR1 SGHNT, CDR2 YYREEE (reference sequence). V was cut by 4 bases and J by 0 bases, with 14 bases left in between. CDR3 length: 15 residues. The DNA for the CDR3 is TGTGCCAGCAGCCTCCCCCGGGGGAACTCCTACGAGCAGTACTTC. Its protein product is CASSLPRGNSYEQYF.

The genes are TRBV18 and TRBJ1-1; D is uncertain. The CDR3 has 15 residues. Trimming left V 0 bases short and J 5 bases short, with 13 bases between. In germline, CDR1 is KGHSH, CDR2 LQKENI. The CDR3 region has the DNA TGTGCCAGCTCACCACCGGGAACCCTGAGGACTGAAGCTTTCTTT. Residues: CASSPPGTLRTEAFF. The full variable domain, with the rest looked up from reference TRBV18 and TRBJ1-1, is NAGVMQNPRHLVRRRGQEARLRCSPMKGHSHVYWYRQLPEEGLKFMVYLQKENIIDESGMPKERFSAEFPKEGPSILRIQQVVRGDSAAYFCASSPPGTLRTEAFFGQGTRLTVV.

The chain combines TRBV5-1 with TRBJ2-7, with D maybe TRBD1 (5 bases). The CDR3 covers 14 residues. Germline CDR1 reads SGHRS; CDR2 reads YFSETQ. The germline V and J ends were trimmed by 2 bases and 1 base, with 10 bases remaining between them. The CDR3 DNA is TGCGCCAGCAGCTTCGGACACCCATCCTACGAGCAGTACTTC. It specifies CASSFGHPSYEQYF.

The rearrangement uses TRBV11-2 and TRBJ2-5, with 8 bases matching TRBD2. The CDR3 contains 19 residues. V was pared by 0 bases and J by 0 bases, with 12 bases of the junction left unmatched. Germline-derived CDR1 and CDR2 are SGHAT and FQNNGV. CDR3 coding DNA: TGTGCCAGCAGCTTAGATTCGTGGGCGGGGGGCCGATACCAAGAGACCCAGTACTTC. It encodes CASSLDSWAGGRYQETQYF.

This chain links TRBV5-1 with TRBJ1-1; the match to TRBD1 covers 7 bases. V lost 0 bases to trimming and J lost 5 bases; unmatched junction nucleotides: 4. The CDR3 sequence is 14 residues long. Germline lookup yields CDR1 SGHRS and CDR2 YFSETQ. This chain's CDR3 is CASSLAAGGTEAFF. The CDR3 bases are TGCGCCAGCAGCTTGGCCGCAGGGGGGACTGAAGCTTTCTTT.